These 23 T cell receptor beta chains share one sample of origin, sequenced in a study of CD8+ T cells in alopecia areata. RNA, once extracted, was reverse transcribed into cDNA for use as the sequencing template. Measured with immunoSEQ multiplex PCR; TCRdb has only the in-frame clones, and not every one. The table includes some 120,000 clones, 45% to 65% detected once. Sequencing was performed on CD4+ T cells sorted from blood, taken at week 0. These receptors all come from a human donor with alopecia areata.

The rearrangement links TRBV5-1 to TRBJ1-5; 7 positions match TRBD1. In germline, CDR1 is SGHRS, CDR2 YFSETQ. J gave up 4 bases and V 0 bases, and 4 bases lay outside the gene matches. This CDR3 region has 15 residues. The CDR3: CASSLEGDRNQPQHF. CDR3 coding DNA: TGCGCCAGCAGCTTGGAGGGGGACAGAAATCAGCCCCAGCATTTT.

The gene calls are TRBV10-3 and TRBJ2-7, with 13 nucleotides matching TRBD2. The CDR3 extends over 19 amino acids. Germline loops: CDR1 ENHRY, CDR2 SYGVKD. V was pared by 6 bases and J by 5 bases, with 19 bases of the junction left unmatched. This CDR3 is CAIRPGLAGLGGKPDEQYF. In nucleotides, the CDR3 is TGTGCCATCAGGCCGGGACTAGCGGGATTAGGGGGAAAACCGGACGAGCAGTACTTC.

The CDR3: CASSLRAGNEKLFF. The DNA of the CDR3 is TGTGCCAGCAGCCTCCGGGCAGGAAATGAAAAACTGTTTTTT. V gene TRBV5-6 combines with J gene TRBJ1-4; D uncertain. Per germline, CDR1 SGHDT and CDR2 YYEEEE. CDR3 length: 14 amino acids. V was trimmed by 4 bases and J by 5 bases, leaving 12 bases between them.

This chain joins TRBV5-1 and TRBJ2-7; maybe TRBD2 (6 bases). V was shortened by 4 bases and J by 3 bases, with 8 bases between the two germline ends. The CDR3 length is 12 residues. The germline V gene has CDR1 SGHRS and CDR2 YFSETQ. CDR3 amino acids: CASSPEGYEQYF. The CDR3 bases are TGCGCCAGCAGCCCGGAGGGCTACGAGCAGTACTTC.

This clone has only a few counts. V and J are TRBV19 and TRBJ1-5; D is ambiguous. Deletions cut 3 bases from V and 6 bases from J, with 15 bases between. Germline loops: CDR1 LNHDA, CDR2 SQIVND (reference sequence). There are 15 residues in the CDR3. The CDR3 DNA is TGTGCCAGTAGTATCTGGCAGGTAGGGATTCAGCCCCAGCATTTT. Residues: CASSIWQVGIQPQHF.

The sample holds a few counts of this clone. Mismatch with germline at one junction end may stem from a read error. CDR3 coding DNA: TGTGCCAGCAGTTTAAAGGGTCACCCTGGGGCTTTC. Translated, it gives CASSLKGHPGAF. V is TRBV28 and J is TRBJ2-6; no definite D call. This CDR3 is built from 12 residues. The germline CDR1 and CDR2 sequences are MDHEN and SYDVKM. Full variable domain (missing parts from reference TRBV28 and TRBJ2-6): DVKVTQSSRYLVKRTGEKVFLECVQDMDHENMFWYRQDPGLGLRLIYFSYDVKMKEKGDIPEGYSVSREKKERFSLILESASTNQTSMYLCASSLKGHPGAFGAGSRLTVL.

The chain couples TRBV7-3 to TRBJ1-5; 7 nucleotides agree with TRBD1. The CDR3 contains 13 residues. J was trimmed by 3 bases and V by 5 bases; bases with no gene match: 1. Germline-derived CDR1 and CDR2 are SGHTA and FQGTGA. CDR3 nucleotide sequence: TGTGCCAGCAGCACAGGGGTCAATCAGCCCCAGCATTTT. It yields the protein CASSTGVNQPQHF.

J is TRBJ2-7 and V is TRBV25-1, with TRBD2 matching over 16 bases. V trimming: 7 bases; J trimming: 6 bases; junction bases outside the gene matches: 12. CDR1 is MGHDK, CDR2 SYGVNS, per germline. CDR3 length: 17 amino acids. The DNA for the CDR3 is TGTGCCAGCAAAGCTCCGGGACTAGCGGGAGGGCCGGTCGAGCAGTACTTC. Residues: CASKAPGLAGGPVEQYF.

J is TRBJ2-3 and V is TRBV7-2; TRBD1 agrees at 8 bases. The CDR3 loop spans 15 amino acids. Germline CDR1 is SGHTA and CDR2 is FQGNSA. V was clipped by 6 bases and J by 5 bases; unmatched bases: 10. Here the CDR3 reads CASRPGTGGLDTQYF. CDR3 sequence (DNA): TGTGCCAGCAGACCCGGGACAGGCGGTTTAGATACGCAGTATTTT.

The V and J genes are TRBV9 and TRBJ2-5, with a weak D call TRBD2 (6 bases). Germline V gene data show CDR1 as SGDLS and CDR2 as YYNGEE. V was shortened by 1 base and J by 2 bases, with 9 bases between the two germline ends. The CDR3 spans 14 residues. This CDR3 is CASSVYAGQETQYF. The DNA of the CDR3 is TGTGCCAGCAGCGTATATGCGGGACAAGAGACCCAGTACTTC.

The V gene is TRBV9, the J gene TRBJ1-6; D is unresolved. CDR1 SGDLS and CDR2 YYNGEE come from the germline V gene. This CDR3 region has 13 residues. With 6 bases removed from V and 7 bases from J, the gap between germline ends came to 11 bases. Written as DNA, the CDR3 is TGTGCCAGCAATAGGGCGGAGAATTCACCCCTCCACTTT. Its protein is CASNRAENSPLHF.

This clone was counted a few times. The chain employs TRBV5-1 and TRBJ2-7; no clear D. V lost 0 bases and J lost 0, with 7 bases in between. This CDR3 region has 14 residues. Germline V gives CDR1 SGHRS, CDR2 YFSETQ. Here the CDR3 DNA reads TGCGCCAGCAGCTTGGGGGCGCCCTCCTACGAGCAGTACTTC. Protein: CASSLGAPSYEQYF.

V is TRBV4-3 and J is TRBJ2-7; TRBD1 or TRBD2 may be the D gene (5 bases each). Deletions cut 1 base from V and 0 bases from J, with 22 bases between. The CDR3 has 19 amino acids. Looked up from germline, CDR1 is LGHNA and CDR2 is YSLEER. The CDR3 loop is CASSQAKGPGTASSYEQYF. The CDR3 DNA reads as TGCGCCAGCAGCCAAGCCAAAGGCCCCGGGACCGCTAGCTCCTACGAGCAGTACTTC.

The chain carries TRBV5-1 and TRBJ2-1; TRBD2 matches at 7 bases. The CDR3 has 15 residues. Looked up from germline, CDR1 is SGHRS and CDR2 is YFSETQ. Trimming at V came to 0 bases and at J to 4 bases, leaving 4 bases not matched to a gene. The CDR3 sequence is CASSLVASGYNEQFF. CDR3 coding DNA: TGCGCCAGCAGCTTGGTTGCTAGCGGATACAATGAGCAGTTCTTC.

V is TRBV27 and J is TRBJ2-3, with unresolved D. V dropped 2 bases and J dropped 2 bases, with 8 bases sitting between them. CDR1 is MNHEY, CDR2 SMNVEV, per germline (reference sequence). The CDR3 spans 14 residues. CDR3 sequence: CASSLGRNTDTQYF. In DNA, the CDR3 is TGTGCCAGCAGTTTAGGACGTAACACAGATACGCAGTATTTT.

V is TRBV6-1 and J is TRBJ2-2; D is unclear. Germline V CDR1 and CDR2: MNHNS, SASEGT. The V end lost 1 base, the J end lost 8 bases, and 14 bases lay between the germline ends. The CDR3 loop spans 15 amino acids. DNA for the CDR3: TGTGCCAGCAGTGAAGAGGTCAAAAGAGTGGGGGAGCTGTTTTTT. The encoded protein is CASSEEVKRVGELFF.

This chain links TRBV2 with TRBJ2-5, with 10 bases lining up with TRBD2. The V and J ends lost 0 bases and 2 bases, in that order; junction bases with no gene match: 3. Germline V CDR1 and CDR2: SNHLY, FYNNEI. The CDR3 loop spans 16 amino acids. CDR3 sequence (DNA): TGTGCCAGCAGTGAAGCGCGTAGCGGGGGGCAAGAGACCCAGTACTTC. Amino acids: CASSEARSGGQETQYF.

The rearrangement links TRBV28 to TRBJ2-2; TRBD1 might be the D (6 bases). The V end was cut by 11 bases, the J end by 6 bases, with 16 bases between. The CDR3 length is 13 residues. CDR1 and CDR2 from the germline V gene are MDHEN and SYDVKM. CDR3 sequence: CAGRDNGSGELFF. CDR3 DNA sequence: TGTGCCGGACGGGACAACGGATCCGGGGAGCTGTTTTTT.

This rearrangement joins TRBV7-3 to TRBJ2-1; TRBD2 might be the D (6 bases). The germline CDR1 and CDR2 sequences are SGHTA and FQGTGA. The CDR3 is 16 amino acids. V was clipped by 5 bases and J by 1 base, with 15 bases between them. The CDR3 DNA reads TGTGCCAGCAGCCCCGGGTGGGGGAGGTCCTACAATGAGCAGTTCTTC. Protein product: CASSPGWGRSYNEQFF.

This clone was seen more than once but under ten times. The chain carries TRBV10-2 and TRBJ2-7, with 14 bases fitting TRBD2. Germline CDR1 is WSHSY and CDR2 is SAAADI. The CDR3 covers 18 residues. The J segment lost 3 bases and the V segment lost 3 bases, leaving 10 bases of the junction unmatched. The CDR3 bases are TGCGCCAGCAGTGACGCTGGACTAGCGGGAGGAGGTTACTACGAGCAGTACTTC. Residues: CASSDAGLAGGGYYEQYF.

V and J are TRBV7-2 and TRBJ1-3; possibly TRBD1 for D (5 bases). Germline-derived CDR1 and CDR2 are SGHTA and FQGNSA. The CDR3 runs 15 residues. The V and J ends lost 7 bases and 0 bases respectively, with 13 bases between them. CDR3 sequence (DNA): TGTGCCAGCACTCGGGGGGTCCCCTCTGGAAACACCATATATTTT. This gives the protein CASTRGVPSGNTIYF.

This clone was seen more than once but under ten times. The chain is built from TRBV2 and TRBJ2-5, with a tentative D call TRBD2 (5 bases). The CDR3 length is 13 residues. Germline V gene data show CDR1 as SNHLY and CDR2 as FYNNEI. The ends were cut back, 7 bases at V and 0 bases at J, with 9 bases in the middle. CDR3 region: CASNGGYQETQYF. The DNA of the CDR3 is TGTGCCAGCAATGGCGGGTACCAAGAGACCCAGTACTTC.

CDR3 region: CATSRDQAVAAYNEQFF. CDR3 nucleotides: TGTGCCACCAGCAGAGATCAAGCGGTAGCGGCCTACAATGAGCAGTTCTTC. The V call is TRBV15, the J call TRBJ2-1, with D tentatively TRBD2 (6 bases). The germline V gene encodes CDR1 LNHNV and CDR2 YYDKDF (reference sequence). The CDR3 spans 17 residues. The V and J ends lost 0 bases and 2 bases respectively, with 14 bases between them. Based on the CDR3 plus reference TRBV15 and TRBJ2-1, the full variable domain is DAMVIQNPRYQVTQFGKPVTLSCSQTLNHNVMYWYQQKSSQAPKLLFHYYDKDFNNEADTPDNFQSRRPNTSFCFLDIRSPGLGDTAMYLCATSRDQAVAAYNEQFFGPGTRLTVL.